The clone carrying this TCR beta chain has a handful of counts. The source of the sample is a study of blood T cell repertoires in COVID-19. Seattle's enrolled individuals joined amid active infection and were then monitored longitudinally. Repertoires were generated with immunoSEQ multiplex PCR, while TCRdb's copy carries only in-frame clones and drops some. Altogether over 150,000 clones are present, around 83% being singletons, with the ten largest covering 8% to 9%. This clonotype was sampled from a woman aged 55-70 years with COVID-19, enrolled during active disease. Sequencing was carried out using peripheral blood.

The CDR3 sequence is CASSPPTGPVYGYTF. CDR3 DNA: TGTGCCAGCTCACCCCCGACAGGACCCGTCTATGGCTACACCTTC. This chain joins TRBV18 and TRBJ1-2; D perhaps matches TRBD1 (6 bases). CDR3 length: 15 residues. Germline V gene lookup returns CDR1 KGHSH and CDR2 LQKENI. V lost 3 bases, J lost 4 bases, and 15 bases lay in between. Looking up the rest from reference TRBV18 and TRBJ1-2 gives the full variable domain: NAGVMQNPRHLVRRRGQEARLRCSPMKGHSHVYWYRQLPEEGLKFMVYLQKENIIDESGMPKERFSAEFPKEGPSILRIQQVVRGDSAAYFCASSPPTGPVYGYTFGSGTRLTVV.